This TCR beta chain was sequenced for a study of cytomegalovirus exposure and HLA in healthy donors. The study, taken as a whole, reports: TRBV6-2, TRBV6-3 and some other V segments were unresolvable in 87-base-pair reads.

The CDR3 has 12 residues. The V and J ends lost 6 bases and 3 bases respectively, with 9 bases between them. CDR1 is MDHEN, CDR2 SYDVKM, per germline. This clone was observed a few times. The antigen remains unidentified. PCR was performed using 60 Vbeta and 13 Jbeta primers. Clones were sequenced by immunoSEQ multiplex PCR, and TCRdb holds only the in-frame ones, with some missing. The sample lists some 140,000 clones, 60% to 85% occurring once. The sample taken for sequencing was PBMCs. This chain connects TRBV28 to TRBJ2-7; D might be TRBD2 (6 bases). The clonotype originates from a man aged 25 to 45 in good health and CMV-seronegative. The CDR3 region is CASRVADYEQYF. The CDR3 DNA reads TGTGCCAGCAGAGTAGCGGACTACGAGCAGTACTTC.